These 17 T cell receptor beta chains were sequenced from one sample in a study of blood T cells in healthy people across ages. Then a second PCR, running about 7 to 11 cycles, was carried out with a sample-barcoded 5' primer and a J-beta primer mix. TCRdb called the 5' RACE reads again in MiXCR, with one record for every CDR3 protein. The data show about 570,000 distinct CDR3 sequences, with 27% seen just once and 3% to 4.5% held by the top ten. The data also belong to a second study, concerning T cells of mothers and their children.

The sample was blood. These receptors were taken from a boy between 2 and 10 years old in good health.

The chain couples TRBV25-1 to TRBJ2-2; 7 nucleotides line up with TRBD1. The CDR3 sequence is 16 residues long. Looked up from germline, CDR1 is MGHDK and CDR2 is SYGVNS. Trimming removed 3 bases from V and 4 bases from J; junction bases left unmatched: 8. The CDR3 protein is CASSDLRQGGTGELFF. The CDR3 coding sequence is TGTGCCAGCAGTGACCTGCGACAGGGTGGCACCGGGGAGCTGTTTTTT.

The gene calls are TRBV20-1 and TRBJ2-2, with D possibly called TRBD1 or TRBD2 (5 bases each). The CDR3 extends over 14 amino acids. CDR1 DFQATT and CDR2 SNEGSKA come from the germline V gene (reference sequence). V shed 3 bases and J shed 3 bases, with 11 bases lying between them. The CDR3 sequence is CSARPGPDTGELFF. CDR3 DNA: TGCAGTGCTAGGCCGGGACCGGACACCGGGGAGCTGTTTTTT.

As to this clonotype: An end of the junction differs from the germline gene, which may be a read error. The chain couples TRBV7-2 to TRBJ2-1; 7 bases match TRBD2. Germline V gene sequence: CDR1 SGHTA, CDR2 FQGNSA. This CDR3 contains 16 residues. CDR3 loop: CASSSIAGLSYNEQFF. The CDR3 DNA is TGTGCCAGTAGCTCTATAGCGGGCCTATCCTACAATGAGCAGTTCTTC. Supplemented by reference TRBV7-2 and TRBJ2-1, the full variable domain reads GAGVSQSPSNKVTEKGKDVELRCDPISGHTALYWYRQSLGQGLEFLIYFQGNSAPDKSGLPSDRFSAERTGGSVSTLTIQRTQQEDSAVYLCASSSIAGLSYNEQFFGPGTRLTVL.

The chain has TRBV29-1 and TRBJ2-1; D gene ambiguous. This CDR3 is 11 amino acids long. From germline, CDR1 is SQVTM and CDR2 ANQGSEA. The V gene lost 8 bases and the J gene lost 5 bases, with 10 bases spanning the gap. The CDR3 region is CSSYSDNEQFF. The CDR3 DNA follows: TGCAGCTCTTATTCAGACAATGAGCAGTTCTTC.

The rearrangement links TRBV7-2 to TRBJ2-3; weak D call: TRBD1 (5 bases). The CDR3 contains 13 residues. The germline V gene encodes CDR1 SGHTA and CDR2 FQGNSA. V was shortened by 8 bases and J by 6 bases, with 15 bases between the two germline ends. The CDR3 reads CASVPQPGDTQYF. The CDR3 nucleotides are TGTGCCAGCGTACCCCAACCAGGGGATACGCAGTATTTT. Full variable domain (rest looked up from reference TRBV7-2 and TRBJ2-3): GAGVSQSPSNKVTEKGKDVELRCDPISGHTALYWYRQSLGQGLEFLIYFQGNSAPDKSGLPSDRFSAERTGGSVSTLTIQRTQQEDSAVYLCASVPQPGDTQYFGPGTRLTVL.

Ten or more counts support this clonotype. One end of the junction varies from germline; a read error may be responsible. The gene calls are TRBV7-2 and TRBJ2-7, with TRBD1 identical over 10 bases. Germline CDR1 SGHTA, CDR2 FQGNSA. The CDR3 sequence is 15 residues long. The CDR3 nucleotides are TGCGCCAGCAGCCCCCGGACAGGGGGTTCCTACGAGCAGTACTTC. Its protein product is CASSPRTGGSYEQYF.

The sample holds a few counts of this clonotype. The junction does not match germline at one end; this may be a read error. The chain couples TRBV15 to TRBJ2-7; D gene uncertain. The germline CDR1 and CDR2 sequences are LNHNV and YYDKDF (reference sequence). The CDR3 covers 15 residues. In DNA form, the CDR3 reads TGCGCCACCAGCAGAGATGCGGCCACTCCTGGTGAGCAGTGCTTC. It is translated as CATSRDAATPGEQCF.

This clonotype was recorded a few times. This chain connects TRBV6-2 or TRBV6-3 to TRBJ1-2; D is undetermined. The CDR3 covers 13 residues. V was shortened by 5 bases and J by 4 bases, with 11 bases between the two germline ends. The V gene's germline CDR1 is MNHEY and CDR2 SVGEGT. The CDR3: CASSPDGPYGYTF. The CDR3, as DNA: TGTGCCAGCAGTCCAGACGGCCCCTATGGCTACACCTTC.

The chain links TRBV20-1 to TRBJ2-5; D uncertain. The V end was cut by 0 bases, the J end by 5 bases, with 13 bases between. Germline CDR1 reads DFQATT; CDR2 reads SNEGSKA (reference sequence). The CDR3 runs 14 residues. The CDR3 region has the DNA TGCAGTGCTAGAGATCAGATCCTTAGGGAGACCCAGTACTTC. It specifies CSARDQILRETQYF.

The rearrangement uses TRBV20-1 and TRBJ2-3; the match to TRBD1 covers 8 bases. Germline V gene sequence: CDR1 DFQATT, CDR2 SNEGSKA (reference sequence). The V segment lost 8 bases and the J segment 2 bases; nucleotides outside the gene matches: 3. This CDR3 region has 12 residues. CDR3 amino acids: CSTGGPTDTQYF. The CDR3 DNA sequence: TGCAGTACAGGGGGACCCACAGATACGCAGTATTTT.

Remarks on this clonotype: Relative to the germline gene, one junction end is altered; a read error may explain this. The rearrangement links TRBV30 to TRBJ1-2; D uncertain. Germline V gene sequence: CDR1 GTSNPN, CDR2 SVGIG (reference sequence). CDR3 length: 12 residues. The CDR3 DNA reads TGTGCCTGGAGTAAGGGTTCTCATGGTTACACCTTC. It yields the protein CAWSKGSHGYTF.

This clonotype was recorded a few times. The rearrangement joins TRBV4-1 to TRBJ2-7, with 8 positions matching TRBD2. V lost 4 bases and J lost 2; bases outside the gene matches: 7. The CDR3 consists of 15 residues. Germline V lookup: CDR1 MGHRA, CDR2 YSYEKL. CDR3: CASSLTRGGPYEQYF. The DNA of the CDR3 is TGCGCCAGCAGCCTTACCCGGGGGGGCCCCTACGAGCAGTACTTC.

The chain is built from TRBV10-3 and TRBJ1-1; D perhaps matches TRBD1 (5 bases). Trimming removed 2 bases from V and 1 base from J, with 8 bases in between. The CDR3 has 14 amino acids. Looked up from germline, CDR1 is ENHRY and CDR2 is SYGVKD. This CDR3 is CAISEAGWNTEAFF. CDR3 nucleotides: TGTGCCATCAGTGAGGCAGGGTGGAACACTGAAGCTTTCTTT.

CDR3 DNA sequence: TGTGCCAGCAGTGAGATGCGGCGGGCTGAAAAACTGTTTTTT. This gives the protein CASSEMRRAEKLFF. V is TRBV7-9 and J is TRBJ1-4, with no clear D. Germline V gene sequence: CDR1 SEHNR, CDR2 FQNEAQ (reference sequence). V was clipped by 6 bases and J by 7 bases, with 15 bases between them. CDR3 length: 14 amino acids.

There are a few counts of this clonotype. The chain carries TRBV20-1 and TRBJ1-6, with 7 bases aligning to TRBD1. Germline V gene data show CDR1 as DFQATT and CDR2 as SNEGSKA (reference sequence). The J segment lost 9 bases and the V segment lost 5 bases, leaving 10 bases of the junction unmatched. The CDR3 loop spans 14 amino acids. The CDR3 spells CSAHTGDESSPLHF. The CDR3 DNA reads TGCAGTGCTCACACAGGGGACGAGTCTTCACCCCTCCACTTT.

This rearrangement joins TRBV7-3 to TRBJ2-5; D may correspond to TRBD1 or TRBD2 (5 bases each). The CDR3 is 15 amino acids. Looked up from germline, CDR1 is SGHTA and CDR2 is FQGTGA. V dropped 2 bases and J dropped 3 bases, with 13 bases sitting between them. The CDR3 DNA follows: TGTGCCAGCAGCTTACTTGGGGGAATGGAAGAGACCCAGTACTTC. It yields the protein CASSLLGGMEETQYF.

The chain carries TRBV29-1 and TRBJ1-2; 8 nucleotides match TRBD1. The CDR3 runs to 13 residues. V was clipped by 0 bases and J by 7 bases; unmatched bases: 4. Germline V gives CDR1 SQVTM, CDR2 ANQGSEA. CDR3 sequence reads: CSVEDRGQAGYTF. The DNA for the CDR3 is TGCAGCGTTGAAGATCGGGGACAGGCTGGCTACACCTTC.